A selection of T cell receptor beta chains follows, all from one sample in a study of blood T cell repertoires in COVID-19. Clones were read by immunoSEQ multiplex PCR, and TCRdb kept only the in-frame ones, dropping some. The repertoire holds 210,000 or so clones, with around 82% as singletons. Sequencing used PBMCs or T cells enriched from blood (not recorded which). These receptors all stem from a man in his thirties or forties with acute COVID-19. CDR3s include the opening cysteine and the closing phenylalanine or tryptophan. The order of the fields is V gene, D gene, J gene, clone size, CDR3 DNA, CDR3 protein. D genes are given only for firm matches. Clone size is given for some rows only: seen once, a few or many times, or a class if the clone is expanded.

V gene: TRBV5-1
D gene: -
J gene: TRBJ1-6
clone size: -
CDR3 DNA: TGCGCCAGCAGCTTGGATCGGCCAGGGTTAAATTCACCCCTCCACTTT
CDR3 protein: CASSLDRPGLNSPLHF

V gene: TRBV2
D gene: -
J gene: TRBJ2-7
clone size: -
CDR3 DNA: TGTGCCAGCGGGACATCGGACGAGCAGTACTTC
CDR3 protein: CASGTSDEQYF

V gene: TRBV19
D gene: -
J gene: TRBJ2-7
clone size: -
CDR3 DNA: TGTGCCAGTAGTACCCTCTACGGGACAGCGGGCTACGAGCAGTACTTC
CDR3 protein: CASSTLYGTAGYEQYF

V gene: TRBV19
D gene: -
J gene: TRBJ2-1
clone size: few
CDR3 DNA: TGTGCCAGTAGGACGGGTGGGGGCTACTACAATGAGCAGTTCTTC
CDR3 protein: CASRTGGGYYNEQFF

V gene: TRBV12-3/TRBV12-4
D gene: -
J gene: TRBJ1-5
clone size: -
CDR3 DNA: TGTGCCAGCAGACTCCGCGGAGCCCAGCATTTT
CDR3 protein: CASRLRGAQHF

V gene: TRBV13
D gene: TRBD1
J gene: TRBJ2-5
clone size: -
CDR3 DNA: TGTGCCAGCAGCTTGGGACAGGGGCGAGAGACCCAGTACTTC
CDR3 protein: CASSLGQGRETQYF

V gene: TRBV5-1
D gene: -
J gene: TRBJ1-2
clone size: -
CDR3 DNA: TGCGCCAGCAGCTTGTTGCCTAACAGGAACTATGGCTACACCTTC
CDR3 protein: CASSLLPNRNYGYTF

V gene: TRBV7-3
D gene: TRBD2
J gene: TRBJ2-1
clone size: few
CDR3 DNA: TGTGCCAGCAGCAGCCAAGCGGGGGGGCTAATTGGTGAGCAGTTCTTC
CDR3 protein: CASSSQAGGLIGEQFF

V gene: TRBV29-1
D gene: TRBD1
J gene: TRBJ1-2
clone size: few
CDR3 DNA: TGCAGCGTTGAAAGACAGGGACTAGGTGGCTACACCTTC
CDR3 protein: CSVERQGLGGYTF

V gene: TRBV9
D gene: -
J gene: TRBJ1-3
clone size: once
CDR3 DNA: TGTGCCAGCAGCGTATCGGGGAGCTCTGGAAACACCATATATTTT
CDR3 protein: CASSVSGSSGNTIYF

V gene: TRBV6-5
D gene: -
J gene: TRBJ1-1
clone size: -
CDR3 DNA: TGTGCCAGCAGCTCGAGAGTGAACACTGAAGCTTTCTTT
CDR3 protein: CASSSRVNTEAFF

V gene: TRBV19
D gene: TRBD1
J gene: TRBJ1-1
clone size: -
CDR3 DNA: TGTGCCAGTAGTTCTCGACAGGGCTGGTACACTGAAGCTTTCTTT
CDR3 protein: CASSSRQGWYTEAFF

V gene: TRBV6-5
D gene: -
J gene: TRBJ2-2
clone size: -
CDR3 DNA: TGTGCCAGCGGTTGGCAGGCGAGTACCGGGGAGCTGTTTTTT
CDR3 protein: CASGWQASTGELFF

V gene: TRBV6-1
D gene: -
J gene: TRBJ2-1
clone size: -
CDR3 DNA: TGTGCCAGCAGTGAGGACAGAAACAATGAGCAGTTCTTC
CDR3 protein: CASSEDRNNEQFF

V gene: TRBV5-4
D gene: TRBD2
J gene: TRBJ2-1
clone size: -
CDR3 DNA: TGTGCCAGCAGCACCGGGAGGCATGAGCAGTTCTTC
CDR3 protein: CASSTGRHEQFF

V gene: TRBV10-2
D gene: TRBD2
J gene: TRBJ2-7
clone size: -
CDR3 DNA: TGCGCCAGCAGGAGCGGGGGGCAAGCCTACGAGCAGTACTTC
CDR3 protein: CASRSGGQAYEQYF

V gene: TRBV2
D gene: -
J gene: TRBJ1-5
clone size: -
CDR3 DNA: TGTGCCAGCAGTGAAGAGGGCAGGGCCAACAATCAGCCCCAGCATTTT
CDR3 protein: CASSEEGRANNQPQHF

V gene: TRBV19
D gene: -
J gene: TRBJ1-4
clone size: -
CDR3 DNA: TGTGCCAGTAGGTCCCGAGGTTTCGGGGAAAAACTGTTTTTT
CDR3 protein: CASRSRGFGEKLFF

V gene: TRBV5-1
D gene: TRBD2
J gene: TRBJ2-3
clone size: -
CDR3 DNA: TGCGCCAGCAGCCCGGGACTAGCGGGGGGTTCTAGCACAGATACGCAGTATTTT
CDR3 protein: CASSPGLAGGSSTDTQYF

V gene: TRBV30
D gene: -
J gene: TRBJ1-4
clone size: once
CDR3 DNA: TGTGCCTGGAGTGTACCGGGGAGGGAGAAACTGTTTTTT
CDR3 protein: CAWSVPGREKLFF

V gene: TRBV6-5
D gene: -
J gene: TRBJ2-5
clone size: few
CDR3 DNA: TGTGCCAGCAGTTACGCCGCGCCTGACTTTGGAGAGACCCAGTACTTC
CDR3 protein: CASSYAAPDFGETQYF

V gene: TRBV6-5
D gene: -
J gene: TRBJ1-3
clone size: once
CDR3 DNA: TGTGCCAGCTCGCGCAACTCTGGAAACACCATATATTTT
CDR3 protein: CASSRNSGNTIYF

V gene: TRBV27
D gene: -
J gene: TRBJ1-2
clone size: -
CDR3 DNA: TGTGCCAGCAGTTCGACAGGATATGGCTACACCTTC
CDR3 protein: CASSSTGYGYTF

V gene: TRBV3-1/TRBV3-2
D gene: TRBD2
J gene: TRBJ2-5
clone size: once
CDR3 DNA: TGTGCCAGCAGTCTCGGACTAGCGGGTCAAGAGACCCAGTACTTC
CDR3 protein: CASSLGLAGQETQYF

V gene: TRBV5-1
D gene: -
J gene: TRBJ1-1
clone size: -
CDR3 DNA: TGCGCCAGCAGCCTGTCAGCGGCGGACACTGAAGCTTTCTTT
CDR3 protein: CASSLSAADTEAFF

V gene: TRBV3-1/TRBV3-2
D gene: -
J gene: TRBJ2-5
clone size: -
CDR3 DNA: TGTGCCAGCAGCCCCGGACTGTCAGAGACCCAGTACTTC
CDR3 protein: CASSPGLSETQYF

V gene: TRBV27
D gene: -
J gene: TRBJ2-1
clone size: -
CDR3 DNA: TGTGCCAGCAGTTACCGGGTGGGTGAGCAGTTCTTC
CDR3 protein: CASSYRVGEQFF

V gene: TRBV19
D gene: -
J gene: TRBJ1-5
clone size: -
CDR3 DNA: TGTGCCAGTATCGAGGTATCGGGTAGCAATCAGCCCCAGCATTTT
CDR3 protein: CASIEVSGSNQPQHF